This TCR beta chain was identified during a study of T cell responses to AZD1222 COVID-19 vaccine. The CDR3 covers 16 residues. Trimming left V 0 bases short and J 3 bases short, with 13 bases between. Germline-derived CDR1 and CDR2 are SGDLS and YYNGEE. Sequenced by immunoSEQ multiplex PCR; TCRdb stores in-frame clones only, minus some. This repertoire shows 150,000 or so clones, roughly nine tenths found once; its top ten account for about 4%. Sequenced material: peripheral blood, taken 28 days after the second AZD1222 dose. The TCR sequence derives from an adult who received the AZD1222 COVID-19 vaccine. The chain combines TRBV9 with TRBJ2-1; weak D call: TRBD1 (5 bases). CDR3 protein: CASSVGGRDFYNEQFF. DNA for the CDR3: TGTGCCAGCAGCGTAGGGGGCAGAGATTTCTACAATGAGCAGTTCTTC.